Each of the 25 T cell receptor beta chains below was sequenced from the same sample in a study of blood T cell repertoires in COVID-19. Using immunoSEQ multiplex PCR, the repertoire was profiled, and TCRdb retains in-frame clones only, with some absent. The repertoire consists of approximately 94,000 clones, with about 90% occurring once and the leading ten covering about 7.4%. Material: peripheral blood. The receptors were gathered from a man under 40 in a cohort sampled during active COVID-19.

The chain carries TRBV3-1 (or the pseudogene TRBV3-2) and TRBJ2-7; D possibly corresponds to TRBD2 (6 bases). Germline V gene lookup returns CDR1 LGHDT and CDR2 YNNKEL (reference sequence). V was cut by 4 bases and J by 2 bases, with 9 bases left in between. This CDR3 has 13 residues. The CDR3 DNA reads TGTGCCAGCAGCCCGGGGGTCCCCTACGAGCAGTACTTC. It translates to CASSPGVPYEQYF.

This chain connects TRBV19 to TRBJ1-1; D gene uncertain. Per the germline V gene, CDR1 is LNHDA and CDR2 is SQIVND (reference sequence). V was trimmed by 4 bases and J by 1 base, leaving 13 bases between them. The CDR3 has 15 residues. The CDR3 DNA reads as TGTGCCAGTAGTACAGTTTGGCGGAAGAACACTGAAGCTTTCTTT. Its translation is CASSTVWRKNTEAFF.

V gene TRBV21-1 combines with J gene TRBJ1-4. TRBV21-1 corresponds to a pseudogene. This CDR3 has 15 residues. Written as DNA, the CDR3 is TGTGCCAGCAGCAAAGTGGCGGGGGATAATGAAAAACTGTTTTTT. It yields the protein CASSKVAGDNEKLFF.

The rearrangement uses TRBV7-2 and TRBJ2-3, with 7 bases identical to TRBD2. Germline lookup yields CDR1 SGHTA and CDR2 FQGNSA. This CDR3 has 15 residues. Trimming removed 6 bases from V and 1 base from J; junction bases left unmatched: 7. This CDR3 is CASRALAGGTDTQYF. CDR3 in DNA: TGTGCCAGCAGGGCCCTGGCGGGGGGCACAGATACGCAGTATTTT.

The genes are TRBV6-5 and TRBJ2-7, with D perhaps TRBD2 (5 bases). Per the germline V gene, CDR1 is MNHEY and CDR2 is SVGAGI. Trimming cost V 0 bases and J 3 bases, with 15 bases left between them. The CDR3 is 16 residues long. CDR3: CASSYSGGVGGYEQYF. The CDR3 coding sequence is TGTGCCAGCAGTTACTCGGGCGGCGTAGGAGGCTACGAGCAGTACTTC.

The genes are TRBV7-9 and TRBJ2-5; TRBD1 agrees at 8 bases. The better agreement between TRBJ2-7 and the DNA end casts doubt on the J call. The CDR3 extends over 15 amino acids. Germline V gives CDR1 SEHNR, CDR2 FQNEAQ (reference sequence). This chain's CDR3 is CASSLGGTGNYEQYF. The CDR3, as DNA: TGTGCCAGCTCCCTTGGTGGGACAGGTAACTACGAGCAGTACTTC.

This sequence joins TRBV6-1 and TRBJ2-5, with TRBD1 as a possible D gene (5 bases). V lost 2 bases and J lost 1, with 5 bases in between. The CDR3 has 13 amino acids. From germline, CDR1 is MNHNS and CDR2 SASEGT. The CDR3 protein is CASSERGQETQYF. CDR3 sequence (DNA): TGTGCCAGCAGTGAAAGGGGCCAAGAGACCCAGTACTTC.

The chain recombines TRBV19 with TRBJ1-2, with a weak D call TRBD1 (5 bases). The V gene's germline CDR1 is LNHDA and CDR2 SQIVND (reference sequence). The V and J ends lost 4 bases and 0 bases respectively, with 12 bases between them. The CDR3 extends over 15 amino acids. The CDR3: CASSSGAKANYGYTF. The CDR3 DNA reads TGTGCCAGTAGTAGTGGGGCCAAAGCTAACTATGGCTACACCTTC.

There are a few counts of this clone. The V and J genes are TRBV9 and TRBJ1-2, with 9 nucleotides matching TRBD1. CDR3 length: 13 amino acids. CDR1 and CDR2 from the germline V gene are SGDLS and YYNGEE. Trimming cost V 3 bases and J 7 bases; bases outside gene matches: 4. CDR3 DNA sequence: TGTGCCAGCAGCGAAGAGACAGGGGGTGGCTACACCTTC. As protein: CASSEETGGGYTF. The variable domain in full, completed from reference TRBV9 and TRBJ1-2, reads DSGVTQTPKHLITATGQRVTLRCSPRSGDLSVYWYQQSLDQGLQFLIQYYNGEERAKGNILERFSAQQFPDLHSELNLSSLELGDSALYFCASSEETGGGYTFGSGTRLTVV.

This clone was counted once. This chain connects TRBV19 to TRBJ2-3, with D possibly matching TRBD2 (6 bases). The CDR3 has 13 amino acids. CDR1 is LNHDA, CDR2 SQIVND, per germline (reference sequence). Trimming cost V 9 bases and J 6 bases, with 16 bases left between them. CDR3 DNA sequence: TGTGCCAGCGCTCGCGGGACGAGGGATACGCAGTATTTT. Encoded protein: CASARGTRDTQYF.

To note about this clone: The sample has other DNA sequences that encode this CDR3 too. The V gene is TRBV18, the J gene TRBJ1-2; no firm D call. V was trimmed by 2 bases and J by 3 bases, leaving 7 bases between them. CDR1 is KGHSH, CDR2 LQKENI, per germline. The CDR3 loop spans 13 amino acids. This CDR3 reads CASSPSGDYGYTF. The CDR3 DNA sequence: TGTGCCAGCTCACCATCCGGGGACTATGGCTACACCTTC.

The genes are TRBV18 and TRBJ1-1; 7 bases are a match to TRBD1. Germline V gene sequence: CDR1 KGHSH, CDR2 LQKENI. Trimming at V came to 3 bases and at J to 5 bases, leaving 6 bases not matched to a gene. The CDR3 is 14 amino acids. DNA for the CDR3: TGTGCCAGCTCACCGGGACAGAGGGGGACTGAAGCTTTCTTT. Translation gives CASSPGQRGTEAFF.

The CDR3 DNA follows: TGTGCCAGCAGTTACTCGAAAGGACAGGGGGGAGTGAAGAACACTGAAGCTTTCTTT. Its translation: CASSYSKGQGGVKNTEAFF. This chain links TRBV6-2 or TRBV6-3 with TRBJ1-1; 10 positions match TRBD1. Germline V lookup: CDR1 MNHEY, CDR2 SVGEGT. This CDR3 is 19 amino acids long. V gave up 0 bases and J gave up 1 base; unmatched junction bases: 11.

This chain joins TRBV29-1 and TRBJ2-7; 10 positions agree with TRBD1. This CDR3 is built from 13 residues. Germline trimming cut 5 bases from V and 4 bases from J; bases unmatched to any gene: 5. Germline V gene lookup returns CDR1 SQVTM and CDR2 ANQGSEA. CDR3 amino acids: CSVRAGQGYEQYF. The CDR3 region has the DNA TGCAGCGTTCGGGCGGGACAGGGGTACGAGCAGTACTTC.

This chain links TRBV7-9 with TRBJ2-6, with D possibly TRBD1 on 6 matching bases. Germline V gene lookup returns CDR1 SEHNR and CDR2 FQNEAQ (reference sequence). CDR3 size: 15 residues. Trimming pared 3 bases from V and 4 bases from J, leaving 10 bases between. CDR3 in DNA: TGTGCCAGCAGCTTTATGGGGGCCGGGGCCAACGTCCTGACTTTC. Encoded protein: CASSFMGAGANVLTF.

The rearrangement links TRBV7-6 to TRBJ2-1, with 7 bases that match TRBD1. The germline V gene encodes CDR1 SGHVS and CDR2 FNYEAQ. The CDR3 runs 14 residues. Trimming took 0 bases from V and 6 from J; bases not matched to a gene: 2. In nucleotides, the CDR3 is TGTGCCAGCAGCTTAGCCTACAGGGGCAATGAGCAGTTCTTC. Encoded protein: CASSLAYRGNEQFF.

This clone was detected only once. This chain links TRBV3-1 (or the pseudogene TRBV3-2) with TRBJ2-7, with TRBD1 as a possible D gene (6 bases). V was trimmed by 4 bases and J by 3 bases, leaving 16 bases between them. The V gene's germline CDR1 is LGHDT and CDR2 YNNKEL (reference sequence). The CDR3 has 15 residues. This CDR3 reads CASSRRTVGIYEQYF. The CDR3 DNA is TGTGCCAGCAGCCGAAGGACAGTGGGAATCTACGAGCAGTACTTC.

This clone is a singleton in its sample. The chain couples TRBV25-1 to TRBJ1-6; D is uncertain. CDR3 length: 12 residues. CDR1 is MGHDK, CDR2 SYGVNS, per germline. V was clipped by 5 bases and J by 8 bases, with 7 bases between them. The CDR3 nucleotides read TGTGCCAGCAGTTTCACGGATTCACCCCTCCACTTT. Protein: CASSFTDSPLHF.

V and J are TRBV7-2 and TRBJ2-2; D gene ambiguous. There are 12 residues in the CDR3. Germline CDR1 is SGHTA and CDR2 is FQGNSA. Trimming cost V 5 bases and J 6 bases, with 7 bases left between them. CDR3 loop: CASSLYSGELFF. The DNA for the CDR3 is TGTGCCAGCAGCCTTTACTCCGGGGAGCTGTTTTTT.

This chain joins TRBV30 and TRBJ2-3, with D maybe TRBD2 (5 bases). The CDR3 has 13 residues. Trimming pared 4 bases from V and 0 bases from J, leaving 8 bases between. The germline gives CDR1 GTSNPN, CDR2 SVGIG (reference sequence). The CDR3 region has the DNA TGTGCCTGGAACACGGGGAGCACAGATACGCAGTATTTT. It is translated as CAWNTGSTDTQYF.

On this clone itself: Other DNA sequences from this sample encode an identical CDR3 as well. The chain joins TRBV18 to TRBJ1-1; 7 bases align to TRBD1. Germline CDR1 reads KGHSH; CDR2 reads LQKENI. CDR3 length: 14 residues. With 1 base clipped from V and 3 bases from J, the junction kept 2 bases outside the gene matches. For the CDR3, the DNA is TGTGCCAGCTCACCACTCGACAGGGACACTGAAGCTTTCTTT. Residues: CASSPLDRDTEAFF.

Written as DNA, the CDR3 is TGTGCCTGGAGTGTAGGTGGGGCGTATACTGAAGCTTTCTTT. This sequence encodes CAWSVGGAYTEAFF. The chain has TRBV30 and TRBJ1-1; possible D gene TRBD1, 5 bases. Germline V lookup: CDR1 GTSNPN, CDR2 SVGIG (reference sequence). The CDR3 length is 14 residues. Trimming took 0 bases from V and 5 from J, leaving 13 bases between them.

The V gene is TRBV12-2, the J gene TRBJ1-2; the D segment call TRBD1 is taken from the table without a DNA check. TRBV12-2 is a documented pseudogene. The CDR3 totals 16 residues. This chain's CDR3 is CASRLENLQEDYGYTF. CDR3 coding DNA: TGTGCAAGTCGCTTAGAAAATTTACAGGAAGACTATGGCTACACCTTC.

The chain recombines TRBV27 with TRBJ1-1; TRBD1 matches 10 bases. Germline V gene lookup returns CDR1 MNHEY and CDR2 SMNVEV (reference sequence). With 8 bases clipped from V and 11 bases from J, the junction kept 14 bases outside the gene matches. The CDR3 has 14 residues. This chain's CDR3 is CASGRDRGQRRAFF. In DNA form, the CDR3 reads TGTGCCAGCGGCAGAGACAGGGGGCAACGGCGGGCTTTCTTT.

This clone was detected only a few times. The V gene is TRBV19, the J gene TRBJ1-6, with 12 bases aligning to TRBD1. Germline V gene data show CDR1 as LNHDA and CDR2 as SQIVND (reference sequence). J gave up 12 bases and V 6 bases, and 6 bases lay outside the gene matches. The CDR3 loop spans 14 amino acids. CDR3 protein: CASSPGTGGRPLHF. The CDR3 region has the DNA TGTGCCAGTAGCCCCGGGACAGGGGGCAGACCCCTCCACTTT.